One and the same sample provided the 26 T cell receptor beta chains below, sequenced in a study of T cell responses to AZD1222 COVID-19 vaccine. Using immunoSEQ multiplex PCR, the repertoire was profiled, and TCRdb retains in-frame clones only, with some absent. The sample consists of about 170,000 clones, just over 90% of them appearing once. The starting material was peripheral blood, obtained on day 0 of AZD1222 vaccination. The receptor source for this set is an adult in good health.

Written as DNA, the CDR3 is TGCGCCAGCAGCTTGGGGACTCTGCAAGAGACCCAGTACTTC. This encodes CASSLGTLQETQYF. The chain links TRBV5-1 to TRBJ2-5, with a possible D match to TRBD2 (5 bases). The CDR3 runs to 14 residues. Germline V gene sequence: CDR1 SGHRS, CDR2 YFSETQ. Trimming took off 0 bases at V and 2 bases at J, with 8 bases between the two ends.

This sequence joins TRBV6-5 and TRBJ1-2; 7 bases are a match to TRBD1. The junction had 6 bases not matched to a gene; V was cut back by 5 bases and J by 6 bases. CDR3 length: 13 amino acids. Germline assignment: CDR1 MNHEY and CDR2 SVGAGI. CDR3: CASSPDRVNGYTF. In DNA, the CDR3 is TGTGCCAGCAGTCCCGACAGGGTAAATGGCTACACCTTC.

There are a few counts of this clone. The chain combines TRBV5-1 with TRBJ1-4; tentatively, D is TRBD1 (5 bases). V was pared by 4 bases and J by 5 bases, with 15 bases between. Germline V gene lookup returns CDR1 SGHRS and CDR2 YFSETQ. The CDR3 consists of 15 residues. The CDR3 DNA is TGCGCCAGCAGCGGCGGTCGGGGGGTAAATGAAAAACTGTTTTTT. It specifies CASSGGRGVNEKLFF.

This rearrangement joins TRBV30 to TRBJ2-1, with 10 bases that match TRBD1. The CDR3 runs 14 residues. CDR1 is GTSNPN and CDR2 is SVGIG in the germline V gene (reference sequence). J was trimmed by 5 bases and V by 4 bases; bases with no gene match: 5. CDR3 nucleotide sequence: TGTGCCTGGACCGGGACAGGGGCTCACAATGAGCAGTTCTTC. It yields the protein CAWTGTGAHNEQFF. Variable domain in full (rest from reference TRBV30 and TRBJ2-1): SQTIHQWPATLVQPVGSPLSLECTVEGTSNPNLYWYRQAAGRGLQLLFYSVGIGQISSEVPQNLSASRPQDRQFILSSKKLLLSDSGFYLCAWTGTGAHNEQFFGPGTRLTVL.

This clone was recorded once. The chain links TRBV5-1 to TRBJ2-3; D perhaps matches TRBD1 (6 bases). The CDR3 sequence is 15 residues long. The V end was cut by 3 bases, the J end by 7 bases, with 18 bases between. Germline V gives CDR1 SGHRS, CDR2 YFSETQ. In DNA form, the CDR3 reads TGCGCCAGCAGCTCGGACAGACTCTTTATGAATACGCAGTATTTT. Translation gives CASSSDRLFMNTQYF.

V usage is TRBV14 and J usage is TRBJ1-2; unclear D gene. Germline V gives CDR1 SGHDN, CDR2 FVKESK. V lost 4 bases and J lost 1, with 7 bases in between. The CDR3 extends over 13 amino acids. CDR3 loop: CASSLGDNYGYTF. The CDR3 coding sequence is TGTGCCAGCAGCCTTGGGGATAACTATGGCTACACCTTC.

This clone showed up just once. The genes are TRBV10-3 and TRBJ1-4, with a weak D call TRBD1 (6 bases). The CDR3 has 13 residues. Trimming took 6 bases from V and 4 from J, leaving 9 bases between them. Germline CDR1 ENHRY, CDR2 SYGVKD. This chain's CDR3 is CAIRGHDNEKLFF. DNA for the CDR3: TGTGCCATCAGGGGACACGATAATGAAAAACTGTTTTTT.

The V gene is TRBV2, the J gene TRBJ1-2; D may be TRBD1 (6 bases). The CDR3 has 16 residues. The V end was cut by 10 bases, the J end by 6 bases, with 27 bases between. Looked up from germline, CDR1 is SNHLY and CDR2 is FYNNEI. In DNA form, the CDR3 reads TGTGCCATATACCGGGACACGGTACTTACGGGAGATGGCTACACCTTC. It translates to CAIYRDTVLTGDGYTF.

V is TRBV18 and J is TRBJ1-2; D possibly corresponds to TRBD1 (5 bases). Trimming cost V 2 bases and J 3 bases, with 10 bases left between them. Germline V CDR1 and CDR2: KGHSH, LQKENI. The CDR3 has 14 amino acids. CDR3 bases: TGTGCCAGCTCACCAGGCTGGGGGGACTATGGCTACACCTTC. It translates to CASSPGWGDYGYTF.

The CDR3 loop reads CASSWAGKEGEQFF. CDR3 nucleotides: TGCGCCAGCAGCTGGGCGGGAAAAGAAGGAGAGCAGTTCTTC. The chain joins TRBV10-1 to TRBJ2-1; TRBD2 might be the D (6 bases). V was pared by 6 bases and J by 10 bases, with 19 bases between. This CDR3 spans 14 amino acids. CDR1 and CDR2 from the germline V gene are WNHNN and SYGVQD (reference sequence).

This chain connects TRBV19 to TRBJ1-2; D is unresolved. Germline loops: CDR1 LNHDA, CDR2 SQIVND (reference sequence). V lost 3 bases and J 3 bases, leaving 5 bases between the germline ends. CDR3 length equals 12 residues. The CDR3 loop is CASSIADYGYTF. The CDR3 DNA reads as TGTGCCAGTAGTATTGCAGACTATGGCTACACCTTC.

The rearrangement uses TRBV18 and TRBJ1-5; tentatively, D is TRBD1 (6 bases). The CDR3 runs to 15 residues. V lost 1 base and J 3 bases, leaving 10 bases between the germline ends. CDR1 and CDR2 (germline): KGHSH, LQKENI. The CDR3 loop is CASSPLTGINQPQHF. CDR3 nucleotides: TGTGCCAGCTCACCACTGACAGGTATCAATCAGCCCCAGCATTTT.

The chain joins TRBV2 to TRBJ1-2; TRBD1 matches 7 bases. Unmatched junction bases numbered 17, after V lost 11 bases and J lost 2 bases. Per germline, CDR1 SNHLY and CDR2 FYNNEI. CDR3 length equals 16 residues. The CDR3 loop is CAWLGDSLINNYGYTF. The CDR3 DNA follows: TGTGCCTGGTTGGGGGACAGCTTGATCAACAACTATGGCTACACCTTC.

J is TRBJ1-6 and V is TRBV2; D is unclear. In germline, CDR1 is SNHLY, CDR2 FYNNEI. Trimming removed 4 bases from V and 1 base from J, with 8 bases in between. CDR3 length equals 15 residues. CDR3 nucleotides: TGTGCCAGCAGTGTAGACGGTTCCTATAATTCACCCCTCCACTTT. Residues: CASSVDGSYNSPLHF. Supplemented by reference TRBV2 and TRBJ1-6, the full variable domain reads EPEVTQTPSHQVTQMGQEVILRCVPISNHLYFYWYRQILGQKVEFLVSFYNNEISEKSEIFDDQFSVERPDGSNFTLKIRSTKLEDSAMYFCASSVDGSYNSPLHFGNGTRLTVT.

V is TRBV27 and J is TRBJ2-2, with D hard to call. Trimming removed 6 bases from V and 0 bases from J, with 8 bases in between. Per the germline V gene, CDR1 is MNHEY and CDR2 is SMNVEV (reference sequence). The CDR3 loop spans 14 amino acids. CDR3 sequence (DNA): TGTGCCAGCAGCACCTACTCGAACACCGGGGAGCTGTTTTTT. This sequence encodes CASSTYSNTGELFF.

V gene TRBV30 combines with J gene TRBJ1-4, with D maybe TRBD1 (5 bases). V lost 2 bases to trimming and J lost 7 bases, with 17 bases between them. The CDR3 runs 15 residues. Germline-derived CDR1 and CDR2 are GTSNPN and SVGIG (reference sequence). The CDR3: CAWSLPGTEIEKLFF. CDR3 in DNA: TGTGCCTGGAGTCTTCCCGGGACGGAGATTGAAAAACTGTTTTTT.

This rearrangement joins TRBV10-3 to TRBJ2-3; TRBD2 matches at 15 bases. V shed 10 bases, J shed 6 bases, and the junction held 8 bases outside the gene matches. Germline V CDR1 and CDR2: ENHRY, SYGVKD. This CDR3 comprises 15 residues. This CDR3 reads CATAPGTSGRDTQYF. The CDR3 DNA sequence: TGTGCCACTGCCCCCGGGACTAGCGGGAGGGATACGCAGTATTTT.

A single count supports this clone. The sample holds other DNA sequences that translate to the same CDR3. The chain joins TRBV19 to TRBJ2-5; D tentatively reads TRBD1 or TRBD2 (5 bases each). This CDR3 is built from 12 residues. Trimming cost V 1 base and J 5 bases, with 5 bases left between them. CDR1 LNHDA and CDR2 SQIVND come from the germline V gene (reference sequence). The DNA for the CDR3 is TGTGCCAGTAGTATAGGGGGGGAGACCCAGTACTTC. Translation: CASSIGGETQYF. The entire variable domain, with the rest obtained from reference TRBV19 and TRBJ2-5, is as follows: DGGITQSPKYLFRKEGQNVTLSCEQNLNHDAMYWYRQDPGQGLRLIYYSQIVNDFQKGDIAEGYSVSREKKESFPLTVTSAQKNPTAFYLCASSIGGETQYFGPGTRLLVL.

This clone was observed once. This rearrangement joins TRBV19 to TRBJ2-1, with TRBD1 matching over 8 bases. The CDR3 extends over 14 amino acids. After removal of 7 bases from V and 7 bases from J, the junction contained 9 bases not matched to a gene. Germline CDR1 is LNHDA and CDR2 is SQIVND (reference sequence). The CDR3 here is CASTSGNRGNEQFF. CDR3 DNA sequence: TGTGCCAGTACCTCCGGGAACAGGGGGAATGAGCAGTTCTTC.

The rearrangement uses TRBV5-1 and TRBJ1-2; 9 nucleotides agree with TRBD1. Germline assignment: CDR1 SGHRS and CDR2 YFSETQ. The CDR3 has 16 amino acids. Trimming cost V 0 bases and J 6 bases; bases outside gene matches: 9. DNA for the CDR3: TGCGCCAGCAGCTTGGGTACGGGACAGGGCGTCGATGGCTACACCTTC. Its protein is CASSLGTGQGVDGYTF.

This CDR3 reads CASSLTAYEQYF. The CDR3 nucleotides read TGTGCCAGCAGTCTTACAGCCTACGAGCAGTACTTC. This chain joins TRBV12-3 or TRBV12-4 and TRBJ2-7; D is undetermined. This CDR3 has 12 residues. V was trimmed by 5 bases and J by 2 bases, leaving 7 bases between them.

The CDR3 nucleotides are TGTGCCAGCAGCTTAGAAGGGGTGGTGCGTGAAAAACTGTTTTTT. Its translation: CASSLEGVVREKLFF. The chain uses TRBV7-9 and TRBJ1-4, with D possibly being TRBD1 (5 bases). This CDR3 contains 15 residues. The V gene's germline CDR1 is SEHNR and CDR2 FQNEAQ (reference sequence). Trimming shortened V by 1 base and J by 7 bases, and 13 bases separated the two germline ends.

The genes are TRBV6-7 and TRBJ1-1, with 7 bases identical to TRBD1. TRBV6-7 is an ORF, and what it does is uncertain. CDR3 length: 12 amino acids. Losses at the gene ends were 8 bases for V and 2 bases for J; bases not matched to a gene: 2. CDR3 region: CASRDSNTEAFF. CDR3 sequence (DNA): TGTGCCAGCCGGGACAGTAACACTGAAGCTTTCTTT.

This chain connects TRBV7-9 to TRBJ1-5; D gene ambiguous. Trimming cost V 5 bases and J 4 bases, with 15 bases left between them. Germline V gene lookup returns CDR1 SEHNR and CDR2 FQNEAQ (reference sequence). The CDR3 extends over 15 amino acids. In DNA form, the CDR3 reads TGTGCCAGCAGCCCAAGCGGGGTCTATAATCAGCCCCAGCATTTT. This encodes CASSPSGVYNQPQHF.

The CDR3 here is CASSFRNTEAFF. DNA for the CDR3: TGTGCCAGCAGCTTCCGTAACACTGAAGCTTTCTTT. The chain employs TRBV7-2 and TRBJ1-1; D not certain. The CDR3 covers 12 residues. CDR1 SGHTA and CDR2 FQGNSA come from the germline V gene. The V end was cut by 3 bases, the J end by 2 bases, with 4 bases between. Filled out from reference TRBV7-2 and TRBJ1-1, the complete variable domain reads GAGVSQSPSNKVTEKGKDVELRCDPISGHTALYWYRQSLGQGLEFLIYFQGNSAPDKSGLPSDRFSAERTGGSVSTLTIQRTQQEDSAVYLCASSFRNTEAFFGQGTRLTVV.

The gene calls are TRBV16 and TRBJ2-3; 7 positions agree with TRBD2. CDR3 length: 12 residues. V trimming: 5 bases; J trimming: 7 bases; junction bases outside the gene matches: 3. CDR1 and CDR2 from the germline V gene are KGHSY and FQNENV. The CDR3 here is CASSSGGHTQYF. The CDR3 DNA follows: TGTGCCAGCAGCTCGGGGGGACATACGCAGTATTTT.